Listed here are 26 T cell receptor beta chains from one sample, sequenced in a study of monozygotic twins with inflammatory bowel disease. TCRdb re-analyzed the 5' RACE reads; it lists each CDR3 protein once, without DNA. This sample's clone table lists 190,000 or so distinct CDR3 sequences. Sequences were obtained from blood. The receptors shown here come from a human donor with ulcerative colitis or Crohn's disease, or a healthy co-twin of an affected twin (not recorded which).

V is TRBV5-1 and J is TRBJ1-1; the D gene TCRdb calls, TRBD1, cannot be checked with no DNA. This CDR3 contains 15 residues. CDR1 and CDR2 from the germline V gene are SGHRS and YFSETQ. CDR3 in amino acids: CASSLAIGGNTEAFF.

The rearrangement uses TRBV18 and TRBJ2-3. The CDR3 totals 15 residues. Germline values: CDR1 KGHSH, CDR2 LQKENI. The CDR3: CASSPQGGLTDTQYF.

The chain joins TRBV12-3 or TRBV12-4 to TRBJ1-1. This CDR3 comprises 14 residues. CDR3: CASSPRAVHTEAFF.

The chain carries TRBV10-3 and TRBJ2-7; there is no DNA to check the TCRdb D call of TRBD1. Looked up from germline, CDR1 is ENHRY and CDR2 is SYGVKD. The CDR3 is made up of 15 amino acids. CDR3: CAISPGDLGSYEQYF.

The chain couples TRBV12-3 or TRBV12-4 to TRBJ2-3. The CDR3 spans 13 residues. CDR3 sequence: CASSPLRSGTQYF.

The chain carries TRBV4-1 and TRBJ2-1; TCRdb outputs TRBD1, but without DNA this stays unchecked. Germline V gives CDR1 MGHRA, CDR2 YSYEKL. This CDR3 is built from 15 residues. CDR3: CASSITGDSYNEQFF.

V usage is TRBV5-4 and J usage is TRBJ2-5; the TCRdb call, TRBD2, lacks DNA for checking. The CDR3 is 16 residues long. Germline CDR1 is SGHNT and CDR2 is YYREEE (reference sequence). CDR3 sequence reads: CASSNGLAGDQETQYF.

The CDR3: CSAISLGTGVYNEQFF. This chain uses TRBV20-1 with TRBJ2-1; the D gene TCRdb calls, TRBD1, cannot be checked with no DNA. The CDR3 sequence is 16 residues long. In germline, CDR1 is DFQATT, CDR2 SNEGSKA (reference sequence).

The genes are TRBV3-1 and TRBJ2-3. Germline loops: CDR1 LGHDT, CDR2 YNNKEL (reference sequence). The CDR3 has 13 residues. The chain's CDR3 is CASSPLETDTQYF.

The chain joins TRBV20-1 to TRBJ2-1; TCRdb's D call of TRBD1 is untestable without DNA. Germline CDR1 reads DFQATT; CDR2 reads SNEGSKA (reference sequence). The CDR3 length is 14 residues. CDR3 residues: CSARGGTGGNEQFF.

The chain recombines TRBV2 with TRBJ1-6; with no DNA, the TCRdb D assignment of TRBD1 cannot be verified. The CDR3 consists of 14 residues. The germline V gene encodes CDR1 SNHLY and CDR2 FYNNEI. The CDR3 protein is CASRSGTGDSPLHF.

This chain joins TRBV4-1 and TRBJ2-1; TCRdb calls TRBD2, which cannot be checked without DNA. Germline values: CDR1 MGHRA, CDR2 YSYEKL. The CDR3 totals 15 residues. CDR3 sequence reads: CASSLPGGLYNEQFF.

The chain has TRBV5-1 and TRBJ2-5; TCRdb returns TRBD1, unconfirmable since there is no DNA. Germline CDR1 is SGHRS and CDR2 is YFSETQ. The CDR3 runs 14 residues. CDR3 sequence: CASSRWGGEETQYF. The entire variable domain, with the rest obtained from reference TRBV5-1 and TRBJ2-5, is as follows: KAGVTQTPRYLIKTRGQQVTLSCSPISGHRSVSWYQQTPGQGLQFLFEYFSETQRNKGNFPGRFSGRQFSNSRSEMNVSTLELGDSALYLCASSRWGGEETQYFGPGTRLLVL.

The CDR3 reads CSVEGGSETQYF. The V and J genes are TRBV29-1 and TRBJ2-5. The germline V gene encodes CDR1 SQVTM and CDR2 ANQGSEA. The CDR3 is made up of 12 amino acids.

This chain links TRBV19 with TRBJ1-1. CDR3 length: 13 residues. Germline loops: CDR1 LNHDA, CDR2 SQIVND (reference sequence). CDR3 sequence: CASSVSANTEAFF.

This chain joins TRBV12-3 or TRBV12-4 and TRBJ1-4. The CDR3 totals 14 residues. This chain's CDR3 is CASSPYRKPEKLFF.

The chain recombines TRBV15 with TRBJ2-5; the TCRdb D gene call, TRBD1, has no DNA to confirm it. This CDR3 is built from 15 residues. The V gene's germline CDR1 is LNHNV and CDR2 YYDKDF (reference sequence). CDR3 amino acids: CATSTPIDRGKTQYF.

The genes are TRBV10-3 and TRBJ2-7. The germline V gene encodes CDR1 ENHRY and CDR2 SYGVKD. CDR3 size: 13 residues. The CDR3 loop is CAISGGEAYEQYF.

This chain connects TRBV5-5 to TRBJ2-1; TCRdb's D call, TRBD1, is unchecked because there is no DNA. Germline lookup yields CDR1 SGHKS and CDR2 YYEKEE (reference sequence). This CDR3 has 15 amino acids. Here the CDR3 reads CASSLATGQLNEQFF.

V and J are TRBV12-3 or TRBV12-4 and TRBJ2-1; the D call from TCRdb, TRBD1, cannot be confirmed without DNA. The CDR3 runs to 15 residues. The CDR3 loop is CASASQQGFYNEQFF.

V and J are TRBV9 and TRBJ2-3; TCRdb selects TRBD1, and the lack of DNA leaves this call unchecked. The V gene's germline CDR1 is SGDLS and CDR2 YYNGEE. The CDR3 spans 15 residues. CDR3 loop: CASSVRWTGTDTQYF.

The CDR3 reads CSAAKAKSGGAWSYNEQFF. The chain combines TRBV20-1 with TRBJ2-1; the D call of TRBD2 rests on TCRdb alone, since no DNA is present to check it. Germline assignment: CDR1 DFQATT and CDR2 SNEGSKA (reference sequence). The CDR3 sequence is 19 residues long.

The V gene is TRBV5-1, the J gene TRBJ2-1; lacking DNA, the TRBD2 call made by TCRdb goes unchecked. The CDR3 sequence is 16 residues long. CDR1 and CDR2 from the germline V gene are SGHRS and YFSETQ. CDR3 region: CASSLDGTLAYNEQFF.

The chain couples TRBV3-1 to TRBJ1-1. Germline V gene lookup returns CDR1 LGHDT and CDR2 YNNKEL (reference sequence). The CDR3 loop spans 15 amino acids. This CDR3 is CASSQDPGWDTEAFF. The whole variable domain, filled in from reference TRBV3-1 and TRBJ1-1, reads DTAVSQTPKYLVTQMGNDKSIKCEQNLGHDTMYWYKQDSKKFLKIMFSYNNKELIINETVPNRFSPKSPDKAHLNLHINSLELGDSAVYFCASSQDPGWDTEAFFGQGTRLTVV.

V is TRBV9 and J is TRBJ2-7. Germline CDR1 reads SGDLS; CDR2 reads YYNGEE. This CDR3 spans 13 amino acids. The CDR3 sequence is CASSVNQFYEQYF.

The CDR3 spells CSASGPRGNEQFF. V usage is TRBV20-1 and J usage is TRBJ2-1; TCRdb lists TRBD1, though no DNA is available to test this call. CDR1 is DFQATT, CDR2 SNEGSKA, per germline (reference sequence). The CDR3 sequence is 13 residues long.